This is a list of T cell receptor beta chains from one sample in a study of blood T cell repertoires in COVID-19. TCRdb's table, derived via immunoSEQ multiplex PCR, lists solely in-frame clones and lacks some. The sample has 200,000 to 300,000 clones; around nine tenths are singletons. Sequenced input: peripheral blood. These receptors all stem from an elderly man with acute or convalescent COVID-19. The CDR3 runs from the conserved cysteine through the conserved F or W. A D gene is named only where the DNA matches it firmly. A clone size is listed for some rows: how often the clone was seen (once, few, many), or a class if it is expanded.

d_call clone_size j_call v_call cdr3_aa cdr3_nt
TRBD1 NA TRBJ2-2 TRBV12-5 CAFETGQGATTGELFF TGTGCTTTTGAGACTGGACAGGGGGCGACCACCGGGGAGCTGTTTTTT
TRBD1 NA TRBJ2-5 TRBV7-2 CASSSRRTGGQETQYF TGTGCCAGCAGCTCACGCCGGACAGGCGGACAAGAGACCCAGTACTTC
TRBD1 NA TRBJ2-7 TRBV3-1/TRBV3-2 CASSPRDRGYEQYF TGTGCCAGCAGCCCCCGGGACAGGGGCTACGAGCAGTACTTC
NA NA TRBJ1-2 TRBV7-8 CASSSGGPNGYGYTF TGTGCCAGCAGCTCGGGGGGCCCCAATGGCTATGGCTACACCTTC
NA NA TRBJ2-3 TRBV10-2 CASSEWSGKSTDTQYF TGCGCCAGCAGTGAGTGGAGCGGAAAGAGCACAGATACGCAGTATTTT
NA NA TRBJ1-3 TRBV18 CASSRQDSYSGNTIYF TGTGCCAGCTCACGGCAGGACAGCTACTCTGGAAACACCATATATTTT
TRBD1 few TRBJ2-7 TRBV7-8 CASRTGQGPYEQYF TGTGCCAGCAGAACGGGACAGGGGCCCTACGAGCAGTACTTC
TRBD1 NA TRBJ1-1 TRBV18 CASSPLTGFMNTEAFF TGTGCCAGCTCACCACTGACAGGGTTTATGAACACTGAAGCTTTCTTT
TRBD2 NA TRBJ2-1 TRBV6-6 CASSYFPGLAGNEQFF TGTGCCAGCAGTTACTTCCCGGGACTAGCTGGCAATGAGCAGTTCTTC
NA NA TRBJ2-3 TRBV5-4 CASSPRRVPTDTQYF TGTGCCAGCAGCCCTAGGAGGGTTCCCACAGATACGCAGTATTTT
TRBD1 NA TRBJ1-2 TRBV19 CASSRQGRRGYGYTF TGTGCCAGTAGTAGACAGGGACGCCGCGGCTATGGCTACACCTTC
TRBD1 NA TRBJ2-5 TRBV6-2/TRBV6-3 CASSRPTGGETQYF TGTGCCAGCAGTCGCCCGACAGGGGGAGAGACCCAGTACTTC
TRBD1 NA TRBJ2-7 TRBV7-2 CASSLGGQGFSPYF TGTGCCAGCAGCTTAGGGGGACAGGGGTTTTCACCTTACTTC
TRBD2 NA TRBJ2-2 TRBV7-7 CASSWPQREGRHTGELFF TGTGCTAGCAGTTGGCCGCAGCGGGAGGGACGGCACACCGGGGAGCTGTTTTTT
TRBD1 NA TRBJ2-3 TRBV5-1 CASSLGQGAFGTQYF TGCGCCAGCAGCTTGGGACAGGGGGCGTTTGGTACGCAGTATTTT
TRBD1 NA TRBJ1-1 TRBV4-3 CASSQDLYGTGGMNTEAFF TGCGCCAGCAGCCAAGATTTATATGGGACAGGGGGAATGAACACTGAAGCTTTCTTT
NA once TRBJ1-6 TRBV6-5 CATTDSNNSPLHF TGTGCCACCACGGACAGCAATAATTCACCCCTCCACTTT
NA few TRBJ2-3 TRBV28 CASSLVGSRRDTQYF TGTGCCAGCAGTTTGGTCGGGAGTCGAAGAGATACGCAGTATTTT
NA NA TRBJ2-5 TRBV3-1/TRBV3-2 CASSQDEASQETQYF TGTGCCAGCAGCCAAGATGAGGCCTCCCAAGAGACCCAGTACTTC
TRBD1 NA TRBJ2-7 TRBV5-1 CASSPGQGSYEQYF TGCGCCAGCAGCCCGGGACAGGGGTCCTACGAGCAGTACTTC
NA NA TRBJ1-1 TRBV29-1 CSVDAGLNTEAFF TGCAGCGTTGACGCGGGGCTCAACACTGAAGCTTTCTTT
TRBD1 NA TRBJ2-1 TRBV24-1 CATSAGTGMGNEQFF TGTGCCACCAGTGCTGGGACAGGGATGGGCAATGAGCAGTTCTTC
TRBD1 NA TRBJ2-2 TRBV6-2/TRBV6-3 CASSRDRVPGELFF TGTGCCAGCAGTAGGGACAGGGTTCCCGGGGAGCTGTTTTTT
TRBD1 NA TRBJ1-5 TRBV6-6 CATTGPHQPQHF TGTGCCACGACAGGGCCCCATCAGCCCCAGCATTTT
NA NA TRBJ2-1 TRBV24-1 CATSDLFSNDEQFF TGTGCCACCAGTGATTTGTTTAGTAACGATGAGCAGTTCTTC
TRBD2 NA TRBJ2-2 TRBV4-2 CASSRTPGGTGGQGELFF TGTGCCAGCAGCCGCACCCCCGGCGGCACGGGAGGGCAGGGGGAGCTGTTTTTT
TRBD1 NA TRBJ2-3 TRBV7-2 CASSLEDRGIDTQYF TGTGCCAGCAGCTTAGAGGACAGGGGTATAGATACGCAGTATTTT
TRBD2 NA TRBJ2-3 TRBV7-3 CASSPRGVTSGRTDTQYF TGTGCCAGCAGCCCCCGCGGGGTGACTAGCGGGAGAACAGATACGCAGTATTTT
TRBD1 few TRBJ2-5 TRBV7-9 CASSPPGTGGETQYF TGTGCCAGCAGCCCTCCCGGGACAGGGGGGGAGACCCAGTACTTC
TRBD2 NA TRBJ2-5 TRBV12-3/TRBV12-4 CASKTSGLETQYF TGTGCCAGCAAAACTAGCGGATTAGAGACCCAGTACTTC
NA NA TRBJ1-3 TRBV6-2/TRBV6-3 CASSVTGISGNTIYF TGTGCCAGCAGTGTTACAGGGATCTCTGGAAACACCATATATTTT
NA NA TRBJ2-2 TRBV3-1/TRBV3-2 CASSLRGGTGELFF TGTGCCAGCAGCCTGAGGGGGGGGACCGGGGAGCTGTTTTTT
NA NA TRBJ1-5 TRBV2 CASSSGDQPQHF TGTGCCAGCAGTTCAGGGGACCAGCCCCAGCATTTT
TRBD1 once TRBJ2-3 TRBV28 CASSLDRASTDTQYF TGTGCCAGCAGCCTTGACAGGGCTAGCACAGATACGCAGTATTTT
NA NA TRBJ2-1 TRBV3-1/TRBV3-2 CASSHRREDNEQFF TGTGCCAGCAGCCACCGCAGGGAGGACAATGAGCAGTTCTTC
TRBD2 NA TRBJ2-3 TRBV9 CASNQLAGELDTQYF TGTGCCAGCAACCAACTAGCGGGAGAGCTAGATACGCAGTATTTT
TRBD2 once TRBJ2-5 TRBV19 CASSRTSGRQETQYF TGTGCCAGTAGTAGGACTAGCGGGCGCCAAGAGACCCAGTACTTC
NA NA TRBJ1-4 TRBV5-1 CASSFQGLLNEKLFF TGCGCCAGCAGTTTTCAGGGCCTCCTCAATGAAAAACTGTTTTTT
NA NA TRBJ1-5 TRBV6-2/TRBV6-3 CASSYLADDQPQHF TGTGCCAGCAGTTACTTGGCGGATGATCAGCCCCAGCATTTT
NA NA TRBJ1-2 TRBV7-9 CASSLGSAEEGYTF TGTGCCAGCAGCTTAGGCTCAGCCGAGGAAGGCTACACCTTC
TRBD2 NA TRBJ2-2 TRBV6-5 CASTREVNTGELFF TGTGCCAGCACCCGGGAGGTTAACACCGGGGAGCTGTTTTTT
NA few TRBJ2-4 TRBV7-2 CASSPGGSIQYF TGTGCCAGCAGCCCAGGAGGGAGCATTCAGTACTTC
TRBD1 NA TRBJ2-2 TRBV4-3 CASSLDRDNTGELFF TGCGCCAGCAGTCTGGACAGGGACAACACCGGGGAGCTGTTTTTT